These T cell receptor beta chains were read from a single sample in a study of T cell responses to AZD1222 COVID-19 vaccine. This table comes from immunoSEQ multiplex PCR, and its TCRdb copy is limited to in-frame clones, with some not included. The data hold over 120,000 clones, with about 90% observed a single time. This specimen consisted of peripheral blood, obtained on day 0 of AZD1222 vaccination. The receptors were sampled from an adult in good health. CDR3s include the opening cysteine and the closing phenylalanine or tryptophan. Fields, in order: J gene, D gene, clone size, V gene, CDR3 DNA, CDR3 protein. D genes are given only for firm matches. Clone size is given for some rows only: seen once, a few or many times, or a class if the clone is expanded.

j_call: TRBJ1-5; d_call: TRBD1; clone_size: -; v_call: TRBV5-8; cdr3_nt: TGTGCCAGCAGCTTGGGCCAGGGGGCAGGGCCCCAGCATTTT; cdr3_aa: CASSLGQGAGPQHF
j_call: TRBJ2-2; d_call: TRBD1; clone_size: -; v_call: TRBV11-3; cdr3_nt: TGTGCCAGCAGCTTCGGGACAGCACCCGGGGAGCTGTTTTTT; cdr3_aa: CASSFGTAPGELFF
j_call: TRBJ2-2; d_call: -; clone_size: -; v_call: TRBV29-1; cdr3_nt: TGCAGCGTTGGAGGTTGGGATGGCCGGCCGAACACCGGGGAGCTGTTTTTT; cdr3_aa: CSVGGWDGRPNTGELFF
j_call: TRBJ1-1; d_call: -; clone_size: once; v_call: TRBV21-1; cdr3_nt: TGTGCCAGCAGCAAAGCTATAGGGGGCGGTTGGGACACTGAAGCTTTCTTT; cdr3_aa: CASSKAIGGGWDTEAFF
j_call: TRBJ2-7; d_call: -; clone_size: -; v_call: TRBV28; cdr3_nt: TGTGCCAGCAGTGAATATGGACCACCTTACGAGCAGTACTTC; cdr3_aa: CASSEYGPPYEQYF
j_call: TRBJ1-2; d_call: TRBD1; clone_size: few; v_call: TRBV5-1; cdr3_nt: TGCGCCAGCAGCTTGTCAGGGGGCACCAATTATGGCTACACCTTC; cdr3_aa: CASSLSGGTNYGYTF
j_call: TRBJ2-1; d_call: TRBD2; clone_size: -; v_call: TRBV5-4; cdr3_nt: TGTGCCAGCAGCTTAGGACTAGCGGGGGCTCTGTTCGACAATGAGCAGTTCTTC; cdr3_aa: CASSLGLAGALFDNEQFF
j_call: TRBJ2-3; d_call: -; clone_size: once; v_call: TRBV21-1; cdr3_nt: TGTGCCAGCAGCAAAGCGCGCAGGGGACGGTCAGATACGCAGTATTTT; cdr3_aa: CASSKARRGRSDTQYF
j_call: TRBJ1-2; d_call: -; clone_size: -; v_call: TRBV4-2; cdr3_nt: TGTGCCAGCAGCACCTTTGGGGGAGGCTACACCTTC; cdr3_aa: CASSTFGGGYTF
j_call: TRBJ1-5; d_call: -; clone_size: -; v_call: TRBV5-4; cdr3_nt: TGTGCCAGCAGCCGGGGACGTGATCAGCCCCAGCATTTT; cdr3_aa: CASSRGRDQPQHF
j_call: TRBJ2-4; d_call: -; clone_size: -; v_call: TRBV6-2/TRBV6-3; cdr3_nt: TGTGCCAGCAGCAACCAACAGCTAGCCAAAAACATTCAGTACTTC; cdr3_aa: CASSNQQLAKNIQYF
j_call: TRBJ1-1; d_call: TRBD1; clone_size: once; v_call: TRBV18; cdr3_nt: TGTGCCAGCTCACCCGGGGGACAGGGAAAGACTGAAGCTTTCTTT; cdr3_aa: CASSPGGQGKTEAFF
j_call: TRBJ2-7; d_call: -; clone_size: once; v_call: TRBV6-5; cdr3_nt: TGTGCCAGCAGCCGGGGACCCCCGGCCTCCTACGAGCAGTACTTC; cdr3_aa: CASSRGPPASYEQYF
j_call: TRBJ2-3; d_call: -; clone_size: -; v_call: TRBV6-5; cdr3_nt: TGTGCCAGCAGTTATGAGGAGCCAACAGATACGCAGTATTTT; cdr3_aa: CASSYEEPTDTQYF